These T cell receptor beta chains were read from a single sample in a study of blood T cell repertoires in COVID-19. Assay: immunoSEQ multiplex PCR; the TCRdb copy retains only in-frame clones and omits some. This table holds a few hundred thousand clones, over 80% found once. Specimen: PBMCs or T cells enriched from blood (not recorded which). These receptors originate from a man aged 25-45 years who had recovered from COVID-19. The CDR3 runs from the conserved cysteine through the conserved F or W. A D gene is named only where the DNA matches it firmly. Clone size, where shown, is once, few, many, or a class for clones that have expanded.

J gene: TRBJ2-5
V gene: TRBV5-1
clone size: NA
D gene: TRBD2
CDR3 DNA: TGCGCCAGCAGCTTGTCGCGGGGGGGCTCAGAGACCCAGTACTTC
CDR3 protein: CASSLSRGGSETQYF

J gene: TRBJ2-5
V gene: TRBV5-1
clone size: once
D gene: NA
CDR3 DNA: TGCGCCAGCAGCTTGGAGGTCGGACTTTTTCAAGAGACCCAGTACTTC
CDR3 protein: CASSLEVGLFQETQYF

J gene: TRBJ2-7
V gene: TRBV5-1
clone size: NA
D gene: TRBD1
CDR3 DNA: TGCGCCAGCAGCTCAATCAATACCGGACAGGCTGTGCAGTACTTC
CDR3 protein: CASSSINTGQAVQYF

J gene: TRBJ1-1
V gene: TRBV19
clone size: NA
D gene: NA
CDR3 DNA: TGTGCCAGTAGTTTCAGTAGAGGCACTGAAGCTTTCTTT
CDR3 protein: CASSFSRGTEAFF

J gene: TRBJ1-4
V gene: TRBV5-5
clone size: NA
D gene: NA
CDR3 DNA: TGTGCCAGCAGCTTGGATGCGGGGGGAACTAATGAAAAACTGTTTTTT
CDR3 protein: CASSLDAGGTNEKLFF

J gene: TRBJ2-7
V gene: TRBV11-2
clone size: few
D gene: TRBD1
CDR3 DNA: TGTGCCAGCAGCTTACAGTCCCCGGGACAGGGGGCAACGTCGGTGCAGTACTTC
CDR3 protein: CASSLQSPGQGATSVQYF

J gene: TRBJ2-7
V gene: TRBV19
clone size: NA
D gene: NA
CDR3 DNA: TGTGCCAGTACCACGGACATCCAGGGGGGCTCCTACGAGCAGTACTTC
CDR3 protein: CASTTDIQGGSYEQYF

J gene: TRBJ2-7
V gene: TRBV9
clone size: NA
D gene: TRBD1
CDR3 DNA: TGTGCCAGCAGCGTTTCAGGACAGGGGTTACGCGAGCAGTACTTC
CDR3 protein: CASSVSGQGLREQYF

J gene: TRBJ1-4
V gene: TRBV2
clone size: NA
D gene: NA
CDR3 DNA: TGTGCCAGCAGTGATCCGTCAGCGCAAGCAACTAATGAAAAACTGTTTTTT
CDR3 protein: CASSDPSAQATNEKLFF

J gene: TRBJ2-3
V gene: TRBV12-3/TRBV12-4
clone size: NA
D gene: NA
CDR3 DNA: TGTGCCAGCAGCGGGATTTTGGATACGCAGTATTTT
CDR3 protein: CASSGILDTQYF

J gene: TRBJ2-1
V gene: TRBV7-9
clone size: NA
D gene: NA
CDR3 DNA: TGTGCCAGCAGCTTAAGCCTAGCCTACAATGAGCAGTTCTTC
CDR3 protein: CASSLSLAYNEQFF

J gene: TRBJ1-5
V gene: TRBV19
clone size: NA
D gene: NA
CDR3 DNA: TGTGCCAGTAGTATTAAGGGGAGGCAGCCCCAGCATTTT
CDR3 protein: CASSIKGRQPQHF

J gene: TRBJ2-5
V gene: TRBV19
clone size: once
D gene: TRBD2
CDR3 DNA: TGTGCCAGTAGTATTGGAAGGGGAGGGGAGACCCAGTACTTC
CDR3 protein: CASSIGRGGETQYF

J gene: TRBJ1-2
V gene: TRBV6-1
clone size: NA
D gene: NA
CDR3 DNA: TGTGCCAGCAGTGAAATTTTCGAGTTGCCCTACACCTTC
CDR3 protein: CASSEIFELPYTF

J gene: TRBJ2-7
V gene: TRBV15
clone size: NA
D gene: NA
CDR3 DNA: TGTGCCACCAATATCAGCTCGGACTTAAAGCAGTACTTC
CDR3 protein: CATNISSDLKQYF

J gene: TRBJ1-2
V gene: TRBV7-9
clone size: NA
D gene: NA
CDR3 DNA: TGTGCCAGCAGCTGGGGAGCGGAGGGCCCCTTCTTCGAGGGCTACACCTTC
CDR3 protein: CASSWGAEGPFFEGYTF

J gene: TRBJ2-7
V gene: TRBV5-1
clone size: NA
D gene: NA
CDR3 DNA: TGCGCCAGCAGTTTGGACACCTACGAGCAGTACTTC
CDR3 protein: CASSLDTYEQYF

J gene: TRBJ2-7
V gene: TRBV19
clone size: NA
D gene: TRBD1
CDR3 DNA: TGTGCCAGTAGTATAGATTTCATCGGGACAGCTCCCTACGAGCAGTACTTC
CDR3 protein: CASSIDFIGTAPYEQYF

J gene: TRBJ2-2
V gene: TRBV30
clone size: NA
D gene: TRBD1
CDR3 DNA: TGTGCCTGGACTATCCAGCGGACTCGCCGGGACAGGAGGGTGAACACCGGGGAGCTGTTTTTT
CDR3 protein: CAWTIQRTRRDRRVNTGELFF

J gene: TRBJ1-2
V gene: TRBV6-5
clone size: NA
D gene: NA
CDR3 DNA: TGTGCCAGCAGTTCGGACATCGCCTTTAACTATGGCTACACCTTC
CDR3 protein: CASSSDIAFNYGYTF

J gene: TRBJ2-7
V gene: TRBV9
clone size: NA
D gene: TRBD1
CDR3 DNA: TGTGCCAGCAGCCTAACAGGGGCCGCCCCTGAGCAGTACTTC
CDR3 protein: CASSLTGAAPEQYF

J gene: TRBJ1-1
V gene: TRBV27
clone size: NA
D gene: NA
CDR3 DNA: TGTGCCAGCAGTTTATCCCCCAGGGTAGTTACTGAAGCTTTCTTT
CDR3 protein: CASSLSPRVVTEAFF

J gene: TRBJ2-3
V gene: TRBV24-1
clone size: NA
D gene: NA
CDR3 DNA: TGTGCCACCAGCGCCACAGGGATTCCTTCGGCGCAGTATTTT
CDR3 protein: CATSATGIPSAQYF

J gene: TRBJ1-5
V gene: TRBV24-1
clone size: NA
D gene: TRBD1
CDR3 DNA: TGTGCCACCAGTGATTCCGGGACAGGGTATCAGCCCCAGCATTTT
CDR3 protein: CATSDSGTGYQPQHF

J gene: TRBJ1-6
V gene: TRBV5-1
clone size: few
D gene: TRBD1
CDR3 DNA: TGCGCCAGCAGCTGGACGGGACAGGGTAATTCACCCCTCCACTTT
CDR3 protein: CASSWTGQGNSPLHF

J gene: TRBJ1-1
V gene: TRBV1
clone size: once
D gene: NA
CDR3 DNA: TGCACCAGCAGCCCCCCGGGTGGGTCCGGCACTGAAGCTTTCTTT
CDR3 protein: CTSSPPGGSGTEAFF

J gene: TRBJ2-3
V gene: TRBV4-1
clone size: NA
D gene: NA
CDR3 DNA: TGCGCCAGCAGCCAGAGGGCCAACAGGGCGACTAGCACAGATACGCAGTATTTT
CDR3 protein: CASSQRANRATSTDTQYF

J gene: TRBJ2-7
V gene: TRBV5-6
clone size: NA
D gene: TRBD1
CDR3 DNA: TGTGCCAGCAGCCCCGGGACAGGGGAGGGAAAGTACTTC
CDR3 protein: CASSPGTGEGKYF

J gene: TRBJ2-7
V gene: TRBV9
clone size: once
D gene: NA
CDR3 DNA: TGTGCCAGCAGCCCCCGCCTGGGGCAGGGATCGGACGAGCAGTACTTC
CDR3 protein: CASSPRLGQGSDEQYF

J gene: TRBJ2-7
V gene: TRBV13
clone size: NA
D gene: NA
CDR3 DNA: TGTGCCAGCAGCCCGCGGGGAACGGACGAGCAGTACTTC
CDR3 protein: CASSPRGTDEQYF

J gene: TRBJ1-5
V gene: TRBV5-4
clone size: NA
D gene: NA
CDR3 DNA: TGTGCCAGCAGCCTGGCAGGGGGCAATCAGCCCCAGCATTTT
CDR3 protein: CASSLAGGNQPQHF

J gene: TRBJ2-5
V gene: TRBV3-1/TRBV3-2
clone size: NA
D gene: TRBD2
CDR3 DNA: TGTGCCAGCAGCCCTCGGACTAGCGGGGGGGTGGAGACCCAGTACTTC
CDR3 protein: CASSPRTSGGVETQYF

J gene: TRBJ2-2
V gene: TRBV14
clone size: NA
D gene: NA
CDR3 DNA: TGTGCCAGCAGCCAAGCCGCCGGGACCGGGGAGCTGTTTTTT
CDR3 protein: CASSQAAGTGELFF

J gene: TRBJ1-3
V gene: TRBV18
clone size: NA
D gene: NA
CDR3 DNA: TGTGCCAGCTCACCGAGCTCTGGAAACACCATATATTTT
CDR3 protein: CASSPSSGNTIYF

J gene: TRBJ2-3
V gene: TRBV11-2
clone size: NA
D gene: TRBD2
CDR3 DNA: TGTGCCAGCAGCTCGGGGACTAGCGGGGGGATATATCCAGATACGCAGTATTTT
CDR3 protein: CASSSGTSGGIYPDTQYF

J gene: TRBJ2-6
V gene: TRBV24-1
clone size: NA
D gene: NA
CDR3 DNA: TGTGCCACCAGCCGGACAGACTCTGGGGCCAACGTCCTGACTTTC
CDR3 protein: CATSRTDSGANVLTF

J gene: TRBJ2-7
V gene: TRBV5-8
clone size: NA
D gene: NA
CDR3 DNA: TGTGCCAGCAGCTTGGCCCCAGGGACCTACGAGCAGTACTTC
CDR3 protein: CASSLAPGTYEQYF

J gene: TRBJ1-3
V gene: TRBV28
clone size: NA
D gene: NA
CDR3 DNA: TGTGCCAGCAGTTTTCTAAACTCTGGAAACACCATATATTTT
CDR3 protein: CASSFLNSGNTIYF

J gene: TRBJ1-2
V gene: TRBV27
clone size: NA
D gene: TRBD1
CDR3 DNA: TGTGCCAGCAGCCGGGACAGTAGTATAGGCTACACCTTC
CDR3 protein: CASSRDSSIGYTF

J gene: TRBJ1-1
V gene: TRBV7-2
clone size: NA
D gene: NA
CDR3 DNA: TGTGCCAGCAGCTTTCCCCCCCCCTGGGGGGACACTGAAGCTTTCTTT
CDR3 protein: CASSFPPPWGDTEAFF

J gene: TRBJ2-7
V gene: TRBV7-9
clone size: NA
D gene: TRBD1
CDR3 DNA: TGTGCCAGCAGCTTGGGGACAGGGGGAATCCCCATAACCTACGAGCAGTACTTC
CDR3 protein: CASSLGTGGIPITYEQYF

J gene: TRBJ1-2
V gene: TRBV5-4
clone size: NA
D gene: NA
CDR3 DNA: TGTGCCAGCAGCTTGAGGGAGAACTATGGCTACACCTTC
CDR3 protein: CASSLRENYGYTF